Below are 17 T cell receptor beta chains sequenced from a single sample in a study of human thymus T cells. The data were produced by immunoSEQ multiplex PCR, yet TCRdb's version contains in-frame clones alone and is incomplete. Here the sample spans around 120,000 clones, around 94% being singletons. Resections that were taken during corrective heart surgery supplied the thymus tissue. The specimen was thymus tissue. These receptors came from a boy in the first two years of life with a congenital heart defect but otherwise immunologically healthy.

The genes are TRBV29-1 and TRBJ2-2; the match to TRBD1 covers 10 bases. Germline V gene sequence: CDR1 SQVTM, CDR2 ANQGSEA. V dropped 6 bases and J dropped 4; count of bases not matched to a gene: 5. The CDR3 totals 14 residues. The CDR3 nucleotides are TGCAGCGTGGGGTGGACAGGGGGCACCGGGGAGCTGTTTTTT. Translating gives CSVGWTGGTGELFF.

V and J are TRBV5-5 and TRBJ1-1; no reliable D call. The CDR3 covers 14 residues. The germline gives CDR1 SGHKS, CDR2 YYEKEE (reference sequence). V lost 0 bases and J lost 2, with 8 bases in between. Written as DNA, the CDR3 is TGTGCCAGCAGCTTGGGACCCGGAAACACTGAAGCTTTCTTT. It codes for CASSLGPGNTEAFF.

The chain couples TRBV5-4 to TRBJ2-7; 7 bases match TRBD1. With 4 bases clipped from V and 0 bases from J, the junction kept 10 bases outside the gene matches. CDR3 length: 16 residues. Germline lookup yields CDR1 SGHNT and CDR2 YYREEE (reference sequence). CDR3 coding DNA: TGTGCCAGCAGCGCCGCTCCGGACAGGACCTCCTACGAGCAGTACTTC. Translating it yields CASSAAPDRTSYEQYF.

This sequence joins TRBV2 and TRBJ2-1; D remains ambiguous. V shed 7 bases and J shed 4 bases, with 20 bases lying between them. Germline V gene sequence: CDR1 SNHLY, CDR2 FYNNEI. CDR3 length: 16 residues. CDR3 coding DNA: TGTGCCAGCACCAGTGGATTTAAGGCCAAATACAATGAGCAGTTCTTC. It encodes CASTSGFKAKYNEQFF.

This clone was detected once. At the DNA level, this CDR3 is encoded by other sequences in the same sample as well. The chain links TRBV30 to TRBJ2-1; 11 bases match TRBD2. The trim removed 3 bases at V and 3 bases at J, leaving 4 bases unmatched. In germline, CDR1 is GTSNPN, CDR2 SVGIG (reference sequence). The CDR3 extends over 15 amino acids. The CDR3 nucleotides read TGTGCCTGGAGCCCTCTAGCGGGGGGCTACAATGAGCAGTTCTTC. It codes for CAWSPLAGGYNEQFF. The entire variable domain, with the rest obtained from reference TRBV30 and TRBJ2-1, is as follows: SQTIHQWPATLVQPVGSPLSLECTVEGTSNPNLYWYRQAAGRGLQLLFYSVGIGQISSEVPQNLSASRPQDRQFILSSKKLLLSDSGFYLCAWSPLAGGYNEQFFGPGTRLTVL.

The rearrangement links TRBV6-1 to TRBJ2-4, with TRBD2 matching 8 bases. In germline, CDR1 is MNHNS, CDR2 SASEGT. The CDR3 has 13 residues. V shed 6 bases, J shed 6 bases, and the junction held 4 bases outside the gene matches. CDR3 in DNA: TGTGCCAGCAGATCGGGGGGGGGAAACATTCAGTACTTC. Translation gives CASRSGGGNIQYF.

The chain combines TRBV4-1 with TRBJ1-5; maybe TRBD1 (5 bases). The germline V gene has CDR1 MGHRA and CDR2 YSYEKL. The CDR3 consists of 15 residues. The germline V and J ends were trimmed by 3 bases and 9 bases, with 18 bases remaining between them. CDR3 DNA: TGCGCCAGCAGCCACCCCCGGGACCTCCCTAGGCCCCAGCATTTT. Its translation: CASSHPRDLPRPQHF.

This clone was detected once. The chain carries TRBV6-6 and TRBJ1-5, with 10 bases aligning to TRBD1. CDR1 is MNHNY, CDR2 SVGAGI, per germline (reference sequence). The CDR3 is 15 amino acids. V lost 4 bases to trimming and J lost 4 bases; unmatched junction nucleotides: 4. The CDR3 nucleotides are TGTGCCAGCAGTTTCCGACAGGGGGCAAATCAGCCCCAGCATTTT. It is translated as CASSFRQGANQPQHF.

This chain links TRBV5-4 with TRBJ2-3; 10 bases align to TRBD2. Looked up from germline, CDR1 is SGHNT and CDR2 is YYREEE (reference sequence). The junction had 4 bases not matched to a gene; V was cut back by 2 bases and J by 1 base. This CDR3 has 16 residues. The CDR3 DNA is TGTGCCAGCAGCTTTCTAGCGGGGGAGGGCACAGATACGCAGTATTTT. This sequence encodes CASSFLAGEGTDTQYF.

The chain employs TRBV28 and TRBJ2-2; D may be TRBD2 (6 bases). CDR3 length equals 17 residues. Trimming removed 7 bases at V and 3 bases at J, with 21 bases between. Germline V CDR1 and CDR2: MDHEN, SYDVKM. The CDR3 spells CASNYTGGRGDTGELFF. In DNA form, the CDR3 reads TGTGCCAGCAATTACACCGGGGGTAGAGGGGACACCGGGGAGCTGTTTTTT.

The rearrangement links TRBV2 to TRBJ2-2; 8 bases align to TRBD2. The CDR3 extends over 12 amino acids. Germline trimming cut 8 bases from V and 8 bases from J; bases unmatched to any gene: 4. Germline V CDR1 and CDR2: SNHLY, FYNNEI. CDR3 sequence: CASRGGQGELFF. The CDR3 nucleotides read TGTGCCAGCCGGGGGGGCCAGGGGGAGCTGTTTTTT.

The sample holds one count of this clone. The chain is built from TRBV7-2 and TRBJ2-3; D perhaps matches TRBD1 (5 bases). The CDR3 totals 16 residues. Germline values: CDR1 SGHTA, CDR2 FQGNSA. V lost 5 bases and J lost 2, with 17 bases in between. The CDR3 sequence is CASSPRRGPNTDTQYF. DNA of the CDR3: TGTGCCAGCAGCCCCCGAAGGGGCCCTAACACAGATACGCAGTATTTT.

The chain carries TRBV5-3 and TRBJ2-2; maybe TRBD2 (7 bases). TRBV5-3 falls under the ORF class, with uncertain function. V was clipped by 7 bases and J by 4 bases, with 17 bases between them. CDR3 length equals 15 residues. CDR3: CARLSGGAGTGELFF. CDR3 DNA: TGTGCCAGACTATCGGGGGGCGCGGGCACCGGGGAGCTGTTTTTT.

The V call is TRBV29-1, the J call TRBJ2-7; D possibly corresponds to TRBD2 (5 bases). Germline V CDR1 and CDR2: SQVTM, ANQGSEA. V lost 7 bases and J 5 bases, leaving 15 bases between the germline ends. This CDR3 spans 12 amino acids. CDR3 nucleotide sequence: TGCAGCGGATTAGACTCCGGGGACGAGCAGTACTTC. Amino acids: CSGLDSGDEQYF.

V gene TRBV5-1 combines with J gene TRBJ1-6, with D possibly matching TRBD1 (6 bases). The V end was cut by 0 bases, the J end by 7 bases, with 17 bases between. The germline CDR1 and CDR2 sequences are SGHRS and YFSETQ. There are 17 residues in the CDR3. The CDR3 sequence is CASSLAAGAAENSPLHF. The CDR3 DNA is TGCGCCAGCAGCTTGGCCGCAGGGGCTGCGGAGAATTCACCCCTCCACTTT.

About this clone itself: Additional DNA sequences in this sample encode the identical CDR3. The rearrangement uses TRBV5-8 and TRBJ1-6; D remains unclear. The CDR3 is 15 residues long. Germline CDR1 reads SGHTS; CDR2 reads YDEGEE. Trimming cost V 0 bases and J 8 bases, with 12 bases left between them. The CDR3 DNA follows: TGTGCCAGCAGCTTGGGGCCGGTGTGGTATTCACCCCTCCACTTT. Translating gives CASSLGPVWYSPLHF.

V usage is TRBV6-5 and J usage is TRBJ2-7; D not certain. The V and J ends lost 6 bases and 0 bases respectively, with 15 bases between them. There are 15 residues in the CDR3. The germline gives CDR1 MNHEY, CDR2 SVGAGI. DNA of the CDR3: TGTGCCAGCAGCCACGAAGACCGACCCTCCTACGAGCAGTACTTC. It codes for CASSHEDRPSYEQYF.